This TCR beta chain was retrieved from a study of memory CD4+ T cells and cytomegalovirus serostatus. Germline V gene lookup returns CDR1 SGHNT and CDR2 YYREEE (reference sequence). V was trimmed by 5 bases and J by 4 bases, leaving 17 bases between them. The CDR3 is made up of 15 amino acids. Per the authors' pipeline: Out-of-frame sequences were removed, leaving 2 million to 2.5 million distinct TCRbeta sequences. The protocol was immunoSEQ multiplex PCR, while the TCRdb copy is restricted to in-frame clones and leaves out a portion. V and J calls and clone size are those listed in that table; D and trimming were worked out from the DNA. The table shows more than 45,000 clones, with about 81% occurring only once. The sort gate was single viable CD3+CD4+CD8-CD45RO+ cells for memory CD4+ T cells.

This clonotype was sampled from an adult in good health and CMV-seronegative. V gene TRBV5-4 combines with J gene TRBJ2-3; unclear D gene. The sequencing input was memory CD4+ T cells from blood. CDR3 DNA sequence: TGTGCCAGCAGTTCTGACATTAATCGCGCAGATACGCAGTATTTT. Protein: CASSSDINRADTQYF.